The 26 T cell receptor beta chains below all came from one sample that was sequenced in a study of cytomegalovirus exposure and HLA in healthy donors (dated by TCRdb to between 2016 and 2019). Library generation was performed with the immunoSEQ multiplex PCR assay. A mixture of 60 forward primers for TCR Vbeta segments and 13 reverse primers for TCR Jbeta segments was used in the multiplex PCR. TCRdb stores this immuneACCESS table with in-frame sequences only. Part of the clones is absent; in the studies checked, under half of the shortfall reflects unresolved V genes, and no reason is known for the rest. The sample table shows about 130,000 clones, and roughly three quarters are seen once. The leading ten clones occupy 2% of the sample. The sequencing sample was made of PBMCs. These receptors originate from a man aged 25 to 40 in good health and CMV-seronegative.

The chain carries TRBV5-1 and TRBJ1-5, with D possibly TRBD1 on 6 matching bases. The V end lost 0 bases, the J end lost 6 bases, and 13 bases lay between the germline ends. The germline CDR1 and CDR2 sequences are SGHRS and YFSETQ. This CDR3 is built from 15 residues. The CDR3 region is CASSLGPQGTQPQHF. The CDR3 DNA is TGCGCCAGCAGCTTGGGACCACAGGGTACTCAGCCCCAGCATTTT.

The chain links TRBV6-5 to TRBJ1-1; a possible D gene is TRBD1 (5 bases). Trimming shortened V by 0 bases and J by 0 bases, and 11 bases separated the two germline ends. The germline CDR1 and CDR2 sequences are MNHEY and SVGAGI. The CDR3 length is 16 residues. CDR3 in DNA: TGTGCCAGCAGTTACTCGTATCAGGGATTGAACACTGAAGCTTTCTTT. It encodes CASSYSYQGLNTEAFF.

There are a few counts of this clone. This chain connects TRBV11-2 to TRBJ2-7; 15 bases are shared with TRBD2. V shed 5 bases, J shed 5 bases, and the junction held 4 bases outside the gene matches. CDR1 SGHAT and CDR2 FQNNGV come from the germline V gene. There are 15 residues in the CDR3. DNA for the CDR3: TGTGCCAGCAGCCCCCGGACTAGCGGGAGGGACGAGCAGTACTTC. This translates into CASSPRTSGRDEQYF.

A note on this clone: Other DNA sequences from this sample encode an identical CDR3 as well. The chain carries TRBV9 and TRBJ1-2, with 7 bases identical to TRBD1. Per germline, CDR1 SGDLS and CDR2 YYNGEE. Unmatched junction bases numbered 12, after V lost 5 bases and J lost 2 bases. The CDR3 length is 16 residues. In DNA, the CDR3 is TGTGCCAGCAGTCCGGGGACAGCGAACGACAACTATGGCTACACCTTC. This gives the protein CASSPGTANDNYGYTF.

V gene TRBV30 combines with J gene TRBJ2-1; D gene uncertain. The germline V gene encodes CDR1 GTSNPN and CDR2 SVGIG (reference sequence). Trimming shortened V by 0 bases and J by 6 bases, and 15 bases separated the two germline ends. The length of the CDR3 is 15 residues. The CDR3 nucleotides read TGTGCCTGGAGTGTAAATCCCCCGACACCCAATGAGCAGTTCTTC. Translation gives CAWSVNPPTPNEQFF.

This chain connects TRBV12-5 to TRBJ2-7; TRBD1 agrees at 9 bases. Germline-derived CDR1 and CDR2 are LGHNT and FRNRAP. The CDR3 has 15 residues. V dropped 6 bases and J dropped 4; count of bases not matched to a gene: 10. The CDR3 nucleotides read TGTGCTAGTGGATCCGGGACAGGGAGCGAGTACGAGCAGTACTTC. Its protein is CASGSGTGSEYEQYF.

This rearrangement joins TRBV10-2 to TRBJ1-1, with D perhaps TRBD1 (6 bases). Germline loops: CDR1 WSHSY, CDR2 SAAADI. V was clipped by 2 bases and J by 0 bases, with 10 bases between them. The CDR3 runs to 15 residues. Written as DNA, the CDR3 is TGCGCCAGCAGTGAGGCCGGGACACTGAACACTGAAGCTTTCTTT. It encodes CASSEAGTLNTEAFF.

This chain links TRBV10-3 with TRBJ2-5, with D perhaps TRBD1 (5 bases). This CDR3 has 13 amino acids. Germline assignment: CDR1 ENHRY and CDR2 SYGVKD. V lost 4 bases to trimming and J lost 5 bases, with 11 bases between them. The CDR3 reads CAISGRGSETQYF. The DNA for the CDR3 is TGTGCCATCAGTGGAAGGGGAAGCGAGACCCAGTACTTC.

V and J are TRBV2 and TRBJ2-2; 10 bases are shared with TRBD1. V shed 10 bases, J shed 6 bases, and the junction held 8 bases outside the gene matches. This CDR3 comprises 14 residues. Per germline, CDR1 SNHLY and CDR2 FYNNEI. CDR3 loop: CATSTGGGPGELFF. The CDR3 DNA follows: TGTGCCACCTCGACAGGGGGCGGCCCCGGGGAGCTGTTTTTT.

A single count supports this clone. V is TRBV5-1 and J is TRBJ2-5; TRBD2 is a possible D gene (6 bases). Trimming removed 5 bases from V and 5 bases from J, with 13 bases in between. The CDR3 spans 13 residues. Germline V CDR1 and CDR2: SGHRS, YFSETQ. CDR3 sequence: CASREGPEETQYF. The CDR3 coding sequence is TGCGCCAGCAGGGAGGGGCCTGAGGAGACCCAGTACTTC.

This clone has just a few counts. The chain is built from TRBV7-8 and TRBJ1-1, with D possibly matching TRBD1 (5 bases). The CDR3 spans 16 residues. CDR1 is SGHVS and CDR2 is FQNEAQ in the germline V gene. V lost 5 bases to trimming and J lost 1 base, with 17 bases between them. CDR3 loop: CASSAMGGVKNTEAFF. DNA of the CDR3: TGTGCCAGCAGCGCGATGGGGGGGGTAAAGAACACTGAAGCTTTCTTT.

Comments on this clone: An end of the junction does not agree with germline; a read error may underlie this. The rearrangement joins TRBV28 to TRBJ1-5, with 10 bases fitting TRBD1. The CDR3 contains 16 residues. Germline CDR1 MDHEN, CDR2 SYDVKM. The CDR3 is CASTALGTGVSQPQHF. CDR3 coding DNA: TGTGCCAGCACCGCACTAGGGACAGGGGTTAGTCAGCCCCAACATTTT.

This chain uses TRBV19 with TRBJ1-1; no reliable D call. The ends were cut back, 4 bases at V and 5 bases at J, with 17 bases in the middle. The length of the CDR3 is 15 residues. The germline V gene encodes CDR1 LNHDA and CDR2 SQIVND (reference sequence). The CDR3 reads CASSSQVQRGTEAFF. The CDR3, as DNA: TGTGCCAGTAGTAGCCAAGTCCAACGGGGAACTGAAGCTTTCTTT.

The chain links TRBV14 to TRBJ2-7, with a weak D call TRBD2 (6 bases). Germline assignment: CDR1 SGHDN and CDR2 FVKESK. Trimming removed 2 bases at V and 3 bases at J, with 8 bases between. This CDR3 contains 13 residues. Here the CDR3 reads CASSQMGLYEQYF. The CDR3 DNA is TGTGCCAGCAGCCAAATGGGACTCTACGAGCAGTACTTC.

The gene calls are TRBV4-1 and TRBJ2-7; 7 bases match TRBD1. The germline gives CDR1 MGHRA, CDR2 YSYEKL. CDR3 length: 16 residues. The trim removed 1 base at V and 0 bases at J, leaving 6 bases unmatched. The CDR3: CASSQAQGHSSYEQYF. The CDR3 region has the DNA TGCGCCAGCAGCCAAGCACAGGGGCACAGCTCCTACGAGCAGTACTTC.

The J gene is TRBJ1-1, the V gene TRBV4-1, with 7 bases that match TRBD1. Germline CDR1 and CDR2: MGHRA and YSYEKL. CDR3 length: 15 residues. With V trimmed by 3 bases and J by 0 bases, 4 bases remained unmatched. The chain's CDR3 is CASSQGQYMNTEAFF. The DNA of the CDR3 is TGCGCCAGCAGCCAGGGACAGTATATGAACACTGAAGCTTTCTTT.

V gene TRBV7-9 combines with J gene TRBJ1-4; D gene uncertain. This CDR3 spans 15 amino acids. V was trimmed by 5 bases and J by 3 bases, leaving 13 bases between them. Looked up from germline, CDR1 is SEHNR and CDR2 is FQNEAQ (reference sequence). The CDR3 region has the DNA TGTGCCAGCAGCACTACCGGGATCGCTAATGAAAAACTGTTTTTT. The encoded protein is CASSTTGIANEKLFF.

CDR3 sequence: CASSPARGWETQYF. The CDR3 DNA follows: TGTGCCAGCAGCCCGGCCAGGGGCTGGGAGACCCAGTACTTC. This chain uses TRBV5-6 with TRBJ2-5; TRBD1 might be the D (6 bases). V gave up 4 bases and J gave up 5 bases, with 15 bases separating them. The CDR3 has 14 residues. Germline CDR1 is SGHDT and CDR2 is YYEEEE.

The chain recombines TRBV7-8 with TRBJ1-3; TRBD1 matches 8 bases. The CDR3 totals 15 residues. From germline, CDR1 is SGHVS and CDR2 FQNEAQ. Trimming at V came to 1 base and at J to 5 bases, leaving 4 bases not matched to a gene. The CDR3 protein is CASSLDTGGRNTIYF. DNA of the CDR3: TGTGCCAGCAGCTTAGATACAGGGGGACGAAACACCATATATTTT. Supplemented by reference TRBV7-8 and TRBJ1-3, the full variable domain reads GAGVSQSPRYKVAKRGQDVALRCDPISGHVSLFWYQQALGQGPEFLTYFQNEAQLDKSGLPSDRFFAERPEGSVSTLKIQRTQQEDSAVYLCASSLDTGGRNTIYFGEGSWLTVV.

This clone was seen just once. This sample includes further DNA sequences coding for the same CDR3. The CDR3 sequence: CAISESPGSGNTIYF. The CDR3 DNA reads TGTGCCATCAGTGAGTCACCGGGATCTGGAAACACCATATATTTT. This chain links TRBV10-3 with TRBJ1-3; no clear D gene. CDR3 length: 15 amino acids. Deletions cut 0 bases from V and 1 base from J, with 7 bases between. Germline CDR1 reads ENHRY; CDR2 reads SYGVKD.

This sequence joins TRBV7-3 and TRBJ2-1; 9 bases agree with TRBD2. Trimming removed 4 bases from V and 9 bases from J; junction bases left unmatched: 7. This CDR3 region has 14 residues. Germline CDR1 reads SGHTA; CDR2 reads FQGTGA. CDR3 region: CASSSMRGGVEQFF. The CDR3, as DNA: TGTGCCAGCAGCTCCATGCGGGGGGGAGTTGAGCAGTTCTTC.

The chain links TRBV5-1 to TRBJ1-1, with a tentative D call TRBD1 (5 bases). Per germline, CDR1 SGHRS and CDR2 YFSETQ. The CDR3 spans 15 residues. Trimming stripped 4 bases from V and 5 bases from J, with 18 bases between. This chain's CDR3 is CASSGTGAGVTEAFF. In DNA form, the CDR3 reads TGCGCCAGCAGCGGAACAGGAGCCGGAGTTACTGAAGCTTTCTTT.

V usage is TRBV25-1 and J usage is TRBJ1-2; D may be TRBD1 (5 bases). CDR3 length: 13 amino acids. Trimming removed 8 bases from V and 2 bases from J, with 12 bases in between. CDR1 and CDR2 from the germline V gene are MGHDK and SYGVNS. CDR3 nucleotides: TGTGCCAGCCGTCCACAGGAGAACTATGGCTACACCTTC. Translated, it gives CASRPQENYGYTF.

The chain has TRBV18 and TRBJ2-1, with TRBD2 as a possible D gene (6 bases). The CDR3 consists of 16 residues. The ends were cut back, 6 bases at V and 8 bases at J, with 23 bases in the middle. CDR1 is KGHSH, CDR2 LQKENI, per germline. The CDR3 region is CASSVGSASGGDEQFF. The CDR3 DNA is TGTGCCAGCTCGGTCGGGTCGGCCTCAGGAGGGGATGAGCAGTTCTTC.

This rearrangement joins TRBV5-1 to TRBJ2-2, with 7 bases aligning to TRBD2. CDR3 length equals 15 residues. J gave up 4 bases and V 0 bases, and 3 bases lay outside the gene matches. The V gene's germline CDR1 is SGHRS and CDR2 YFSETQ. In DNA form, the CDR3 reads TGCGCCAGCAGCTTGGCGGCGGGAGTCACCGGGGAGCTGTTTTTT. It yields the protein CASSLAAGVTGELFF.

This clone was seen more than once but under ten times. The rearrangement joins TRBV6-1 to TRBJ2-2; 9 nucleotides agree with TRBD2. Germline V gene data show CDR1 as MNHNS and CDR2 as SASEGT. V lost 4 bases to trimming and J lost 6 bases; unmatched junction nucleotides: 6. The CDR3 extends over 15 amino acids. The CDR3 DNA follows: TGTGCCAGCAGTGTGGTAGCGGGAGTTTCCGGGGAGCTGTTTTTT. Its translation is CASSVVAGVSGELFF.